The sequence of this TCR beta chain was determined in a study of blood T cell repertoires in COVID-19. Looking at the study overall: T cells, B-cell-depleted T cells, or PBMCs provided the cDNA or gDNA that served as material.

CDR3 length equals 16 residues. The germline V and J ends were trimmed by 0 bases and 1 base, with 11 bases remaining between them. Germline CDR1 is MGHRA and CDR2 is YSYEKL. Generated by immunoSEQ multiplex PCR, the TCRdb table keeps only in-frame clones and is missing some. Of nearly 50,000 clones in the sample, 86% are singletons; the top ten hold 2.6%. The chain joins TRBV4-1 to TRBJ2-3, with D hard to call. The sample comprised peripheral blood. This receptor was identified in a woman of 80 years or more with COVID-19, enrolled during active disease. The DNA of the CDR3 is TGCGCCAGCAGCCAAGATTACGGTCTGCGCACAGATACGCAGTATTTT. The encoded protein is CASSQDYGLRTDTQYF.